These T cell receptor beta chains were read from a single sample in a study of cytotoxic CD8 clonotypes in ibrutinib-treated CLL. Sequencing was performed with immunoSEQ multiplex PCR; in TCRdb, only in-frame clones are kept and a portion is missing. The top ten clones hold around 3.1% of a sample with 150,000 or so clones, around nine tenths of them seen once. Sample: PBMCs, taken at disease progression, from a patient treated with ibrutinib. Receptor source: a human donor with chronic lymphocytic leukemia. CDR3s include the opening cysteine and the closing phenylalanine or tryptophan. Fields, in order: V gene, J gene, D gene, clone size, CDR3 length, CDR3 protein, CDR3 DNA. The D gene is left open where the match is weak. Rows give clone size only sometimes, using once, few, many, or a class for an expanded clone.

>TRBV30|TRBJ1-2|TRBD1|once|13
CAWRPGGAYGYTF
TGTGCCTGGAGGCCAGGGGGCGCTTATGGCTACACCTTC
>TRBV14|TRBJ1-1|TRBD1|.|18
CASSQVSLGGRGNTEAFF
TGTGCCAGCAGCCAAGTTTCTCTAGGGGGCCGTGGGAACACTGAAGCTTTCTTT
>TRBV6-1|TRBJ2-1|TRBD2|.|14
CASSQGLAGDEQFF
TGTGCCAGCAGCCAAGGACTAGCGGGAGATGAGCAGTTCTTC
>TRBV11-3|TRBJ2-1|.|once|15
CASSLVAGKRNEQFF
TGTGCCAGCAGCTTAGTGGCGGGAAAGCGCAATGAGCAGTTCTTC
>TRBV9|TRBJ2-5|TRBD2|.|16
CASSVAGTSSQETQYF
TGTGCCAGCAGCGTAGCCGGGACTAGCAGCCAAGAGACCCAGTACTTC
>TRBV9|TRBJ1-2|.|.|15
CASSVGGRVGYGYTF
TGTGCCAGCAGCGTAGGTGGCAGGGTTGGCTATGGCTACACCTTC
>TRBV5-6|TRBJ2-3|TRBD1|.|17
CASSYPGTGGGTDTQYF
TGTGCCAGCAGCTATCCCGGGACAGGGGGTGGCACAGATACGCAGTATTTT
>TRBV7-6|TRBJ2-7|TRBD2|once|16
CASSLARTSGSYEQYF
TGTGCCAGCAGCTTAGCAAGGACTAGCGGGAGTTACGAGCAGTACTTC
>TRBV5-1|TRBJ1-2|.|few|14
CASSLVGGNYGYTF
TGCGCCAGCAGCTTGGTGGGCGGCAACTATGGCTACACCTTC
>TRBV9|TRBJ2-6|TRBD1|.|18
CASSVEGTGDSGANVLTF
TGTGCCAGCAGCGTAGAAGGGACAGGGGATTCTGGGGCCAACGTCCTGACTTTC
>TRBV5-1|TRBJ2-2|.|.|14
CASTSQELTGELFF
TGCGCCAGCACCTCACAGGAGCTCACCGGGGAGCTGTTTTTT
>TRBV27|TRBJ2-1|TRBD2|.|16
CASSSIAGPTYNEQFF
TGTGCCAGCAGTTCGATAGCGGGACCAACCTACAATGAGCAGTTCTTC
>TRBV27|TRBJ2-1|.|.|12
CASGPSRNEQFF
TGTGCCAGCGGACCTAGCCGCAATGAGCAGTTCTTC
>TRBV21-1|TRBJ2-7|.|.|15
CASSNEREGLHEQYF
TGTGCCAGCAGCAACGAGCGGGAGGGCCTCCACGAGCAGTACTTC
>TRBV19|TRBJ1-2|.|.|14
CASSDYDGGRGYTF
TGTGCCAGTAGTGACTACGACGGGGGGAGAGGCTACACCTTC
>TRBV5-1|TRBJ2-7|.|.|15
CASSDPEASLYEQYF
TGCGCCAGCAGCGATCCTGAGGCGTCACTTTACGAGCAGTACTTC
>TRBV5-1|TRBJ2-1|.|.|16
CASSREGQVSYNEQFF
TGCGCCAGCAGCCGGGAGGGACAGGTTTCCTACAATGAGCAGTTCTTC
>TRBV5-1|TRBJ2-1|TRBD2|few|16
CASSWIPSGRYNEQFF
TGCGCCAGCAGCTGGATCCCTAGCGGGAGGTACAATGAGCAGTTCTTC
>TRBV5-1|TRBJ2-3|TRBD2|.|16
CASSGKTSGSADTQYF
TGCGCCAGCAGCGGAAAGACTAGCGGGAGTGCAGATACGCAGTATTTT
>TRBV27|TRBJ2-2|TRBD2|.|14
CASSLREYTGELFF
TGTGCCAGCAGTTTGCGGGAGTACACCGGGGAGCTGTTTTTT
>TRBV2|TRBJ2-2|.|few|11
CASRGAGELFF
TGTGCCAGCAGGGGGGCCGGGGAGCTGTTTTTT
>TRBV5-1|TRBJ1-1|TRBD1|.|15
CASSLQTGMSTEAFF
TGCGCCAGCAGCTTACAGACAGGGATGAGCACTGAAGCTTTCTTT
>TRBV7-9|TRBJ2-5|TRBD1|.|16
CASSLDWTGIAETQYF
TGTGCCAGCAGCTTAGACTGGACAGGGATCGCGGAGACCCAGTACTTC
>TRBV19|TRBJ2-5|.|.|18
CASSIVSRSWSLTETQYF
TGTGCCAGTAGTATAGTCTCGAGGAGTTGGAGCCTTACGGAGACCCAGTACTTC
>TRBV18|TRBJ1-4|.|.|15
CASSLQGPGSEKLFF
TGTGCCAGCTCACTCCAAGGCCCAGGGTCTGAAAAACTGTTTTTT
>TRBV4-3|TRBJ2-1|.|.|17
CASSQDAGNFSYNEQFF
TGCGCCAGCAGCCAAGATGCAGGGAATTTCTCCTACAATGAGCAGTTCTTC
>TRBV28|TRBJ1-1|.|.|12
CASTETNTEAFF
TGTGCCAGCACTGAGACGAACACTGAAGCTTTCTTT
>TRBV5-6|TRBJ2-7|.|.|16
CASSVGGVRGSYEQYF
TGTGCCAGCAGCGTAGGGGGGGTCCGTGGGTCCTACGAGCAGTACTTC
>TRBV30|TRBJ2-1|TRBD1|.|17
CAWRKMGPGQGAPQGFF
TGTGCCTGGAGGAAGATGGGTCCGGGACAGGGGGCTCCGCAGGGGTTCTTC
>TRBV18|TRBJ1-1|TRBD1|.|15
CASSPTTGMTAEAFF
TGTGCCAGCTCACCAACGACAGGGATGACGGCTGAAGCTTTCTTT
>TRBV6-5|TRBJ1-4|.|.|14
CASSYELPNEKLFF
TGTGCCAGCAGTTACGAGCTACCTAATGAAAAACTGTTTTTT
>TRBV28|TRBJ2-3|TRBD2|.|14
CASRAGELTDTQYF
TGTGCCAGCAGGGCGGGAGAACTTACAGATACGCAGTATTTT
>TRBV29-1|TRBJ2-1|TRBD2|.|14
CSVDSGRVYNEQFF
TGCAGCGTAGATAGCGGGAGAGTCTACAATGAGCAGTTCTTC
>TRBV29-1|TRBJ1-1|.|.|14
CSVARTAMNTEAFF
TGCAGCGTTGCACGGACAGCCATGAACACTGAAGCTTTCTTT
>TRBV7-2|TRBJ2-5|.|.|18
CASSLEGFWQGGQETQYF
TGTGCCAGCAGCTTAGAAGGTTTTTGGCAGGGAGGTCAAGAGACCCAGTACTTC
>TRBV28|TRBJ2-7|.|.|17
CASSLFGVTLQSYEQYF
TGTGCCAGCAGTTTATTTGGGGTGACACTTCAATCCTACGAGCAGTACTTC
>TRBV5-8|TRBJ1-1|TRBD1|once|15
CASSPDRGHRAEAFF
TGTGCCAGCAGCCCAGACAGGGGGCACAGGGCTGAAGCTTTCTTT
>TRBV5-4|TRBJ2-7|.|.|12
CASSLVGKEQYF
TGTGCCAGCAGCTTGGTTGGGAAAGAGCAGTACTTC
>TRBV10-3|TRBJ2-1|.|many|15
CAISESGQQYNEQFF
TGTGCCATCAGTGAGTCGGGACAACAGTACAATGAGCAGTTCTTC
>TRBV7-6|TRBJ2-1|.|few|14
CASSGWENYNEQFF
TGTGCCAGCAGCGGGTGGGAGAACTACAATGAGCAGTTCTTC
>TRBV7-9|TRBJ1-2|.|few|17
CASSTLTGSSPNYGYTF
TGTGCCAGCAGCACTCTAACAGGGAGTTCTCCTAACTATGGCTACACCTTC
>TRBV7-8|TRBJ1-2|TRBD1|once|14
CASSLVGTGYGYTF
TGTGCCAGCAGCTTAGTCGGGACAGGCTATGGCTACACCTTC
>TRBV11-2|TRBJ1-3|.|.|17
CASSSTRVSPSGNTIYF
TGTGCCAGCAGCTCAACAAGGGTATCACCTTCTGGAAACACCATATATTTT
>TRBV7-3|TRBJ2-3|TRBD2|.|16
CASSSGLAGRADTQYF
TGTGCCAGCAGCTCGGGACTAGCTGGTCGGGCAGATACGCAGTATTTT
>TRBV18|TRBJ1-1|.|.|13
CASSPGMNTEAFF
TGTGCCAGCTCACCAGGAATGAACACTGAAGCTTTCTTT
>TRBV7-9|TRBJ2-5|.|few|14
CASSFDLTQETQYF
TGTGCCAGCAGCTTTGACTTGACCCAAGAGACCCAGTACTTC
>TRBV7-9|TRBJ2-7|.|.|14
CASSPNPNVHEQYF
TGTGCCAGCAGCCCCAACCCTAATGTCCACGAGCAGTACTTC
>TRBV5-6|TRBJ2-1|TRBD2|.|16
CASSPQGGSSYNEQFF
TGTGCCAGCAGCCCTCAAGGCGGGAGCTCCTACAATGAGCAGTTCTTC
>TRBV2|TRBJ2-2|.|.|15
CASSANSGNTGELFF
TGTGCCAGCAGTGCCAACTCTGGAAACACCGGGGAGCTGTTTTTT
>TRBV7-2|TRBJ1-5|.|.|15
CASSFGPNSNQPQHF
TGTGCCAGCAGCTTTGGCCCGAATAGCAATCAGCCCCAGCATTTT
>TRBV7-9|TRBJ2-3|.|.|14
CASILRGGSDTQYF
TGTGCCAGCATCCTGAGGGGCGGGTCAGATACGCAGTATTTT
>TRBV4-1|TRBJ2-1|.|.|15
CASSQVALIKDEQFF
TGCGCCAGCAGCCAAGTCGCCCTAATCAAAGATGAGCAGTTCTTC
>TRBV6-1|TRBJ1-2|TRBD1|.|13
CASSNTGDYGYTF
TGTGCCAGCAGTAATACAGGGGACTATGGCTACACCTTC
>TRBV11-3|TRBJ2-1|.|.|13
CASTDQGIHEQFF
TGTGCCAGCACCGATCAGGGAATACATGAGCAGTTCTTC
>TRBV29-1|TRBJ2-7|TRBD2|.|13
CSGRLAGDYEQYF
TGCAGCGGGCGACTAGCGGGGGACTACGAGCAGTACTTC